This section outlines one T cell receptor beta chain sequence together with its context. Germline CDR1 PRHDT, CDR2 FYEKMQ (reference sequence). The CDR3 is 15 residues long. V was trimmed by 5 bases and J by 1 base, leaving 14 bases between them. This record belongs to a study of T cell responses to AZD1222 COVID-19 vaccine. The data were produced by immunoSEQ multiplex PCR, yet TCRdb's version contains in-frame clones alone and is incomplete. Seen here are tens of thousands of clones, over 75% observed once, and the top ten hold 11% to 15%. This sequence originates from an adult who received the AZD1222 COVID-19 vaccine. Sequencing was performed on peripheral blood, taken 28 days after the second AZD1222 dose. This chain links TRBV13 with TRBJ1-1; tentative D call: TRBD1 (5 bases). CDR3 loop: CASSQNGHPNTEAFF. In nucleotides, the CDR3 is TGTGCCAGCAGCCAGAACGGACACCCGAACACTGAAGCTTTCTTT.